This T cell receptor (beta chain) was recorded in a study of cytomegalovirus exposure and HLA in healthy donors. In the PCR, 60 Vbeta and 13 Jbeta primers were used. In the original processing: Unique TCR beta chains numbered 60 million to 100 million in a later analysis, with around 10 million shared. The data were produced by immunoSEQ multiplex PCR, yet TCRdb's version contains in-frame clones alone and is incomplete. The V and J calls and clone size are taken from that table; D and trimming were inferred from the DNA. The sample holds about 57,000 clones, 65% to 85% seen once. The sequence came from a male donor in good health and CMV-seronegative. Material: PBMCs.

The CDR3 region is CASSLVAGGLNEQYF. Here the CDR3 DNA reads TGTGCCAGCAGTTTAGTAGCGGGGGGGCTCAACGAGCAGTACTTC. This sequence joins TRBV27 and TRBJ2-5; the match to TRBD2 covers 11 bases. The DNA end lines up better with TRBJ2-7; the J call may be wrong. The CDR3 consists of 15 residues. The germline V gene has CDR1 MNHEY and CDR2 SMNVEV (reference sequence).